The 25 T cell receptor beta chains in this list originate from one sample, sequenced in a study of CD8+ T cells in alopecia areata. Extraction and reverse transcription of RNA yielded cDNA as the sequencing template. Assay used: immunoSEQ multiplex PCR; TCRdb lists only in-frame clones, some missing. The table lists about 270,000 clones, with no singletons. Pooled cells of cutaneous lymph node origin were sorted on CD4, CD8alpha, NKG2D, NKG2ACE and other markers. The specimen was CD4+ T cells sorted from a lymph node. The receptors stem from a C3H/HeJ mouse with alopecia areata. The mice in this strain carry MHC haplotype H2-k.

This clone was picked up a small number of times. Genes and germline come from the mouse. From the germline J gene comes the end of the CDR3, since the read stops 4 residues before it. Other DNA sequences of this sample code for an identical CDR3. The chain combines TRBV19 with TRBJ2-1, with unresolved D. CDR3 size: 12 residues. Germline CDR1 and CDR2: FNHDT and SITEND (reference sequence). Trimming took 3 bases from V and 4 from J, leaving 5 bases between them. CDR3 bases read: TGTGCCAGCAGTAAACAATATGCT. Translation gives CASSKQYA. The CDR3 in its entirety is CASSKQYAEQFF.

As for this clone: The listed genes are named as in mouse. The CDR3 reads CASSKQDEQYF. CDR3 bases read: TGTGCCAGCAGTAAACAGGAT. This sequence joins TRBV19 and TRBJ2-7, with TRBD1 as a possible D gene (5 bases). The observed sequence ends 4 residues before the CDR3 terminus, with the missing tail filled in from the germline J gene. The germline V gene encodes CDR1 FNHDT and CDR2 SITEND (reference sequence). The CDR3 is 11 residues long.

This clone came up a few times. Here the gene names and germline are mouse. Read coverage stops 4 residues before the CDR3 terminus; the germline J gene supplies the remainder. The sample holds other DNA sequences that translate to the same CDR3. V and J are TRBV1 and TRBJ2-4; D is uncertain. The CDR3 runs to 13 residues. Germline assignment: CDR1 NSQYPW and CDR2 LRSPGD (reference sequence). Trimming removed 3 bases at V and 0 bases at J, with 4 bases between. CDR3 protein: CTCSASSQNTLYF. CDR3 bases read: TGCACCTGCAGTGCCAGTAGTCAAAAC.

As concerns this clone: Genes and germline are mouse. The CDR3 end lies 4 residues beyond the end of the read and is filled in from the germline J gene. Other nucleotide sequences from this sample produce the same CDR3. The chain links TRBV13-1 to TRBJ2-3; 7 bases agree with TRBD2. V was pared by 3 bases and J by 0 bases, with 1 base of the junction left unmatched. Germline V gene sequence: CDR1 NSHNY, CDR2 SYGAGN. CDR3 length: 14 residues. The CDR3 DNA, read in part, is TGTGCCAGCAGTGGGACTGGTAGTGCAGAA. This translates into CASSGTGSAE. The entire CDR3 protein is CASSGTGSAETLYF.

To note about this clone: The genes are named according to mouse. The read ends 4 residues early relative to the CDR3; the germline J gene fills the gap. The V gene is TRBV13-3, the J gene TRBJ2-5, with 11 bases identical to TRBD2. With 0 bases clipped from V and 2 bases from J, the junction kept 5 bases outside the gene matches. The CDR3 runs to 17 residues. The germline CDR1 and CDR2 sequences are NNHDY and SYVADS. CDR3 DNA (partial): TGTGCCAGCAGTGATGACTGGGGGGGCGCTGTCCAAGAC. This gives the protein CASSDDWGGAVQD. The CDR3 as a whole reads CASSDDWGGAVQDTQYF.

Worth noting for this clone: Mouse gene names and germline throughout. The read gets to within 4 residues of the CDR3 end, and the germline J gene fills in the rest. The J gene is TRBJ1-1, the V gene TRBV5; D may be TRBD1 (6 bases). The CDR3 spans 14 residues. The V end was cut by 5 bases, the J end by 4 bases, with 14 bases between. Germline values: CDR1 LGHNA, CDR2 YNLKQL (reference sequence). The DNA read from the CDR3 is TGTGCCAGCAGCGACAACAGGGAGGCCACA. This gives the protein CASSDNREAT. The full-length CDR3 reads as CASSDNREATEVFF.

This clone was seen a handful of times. Any gene name here is a mouse gene name. Sequencing ends 4 residues short of the CDR3 end; the germline J gene provides the rest. Other DNA sequences in the same sample also yield this CDR3. The V call is TRBV13-1, the J call TRBJ2-7, with 8 bases matching TRBD2. V dropped 4 bases and J dropped 0; count of bases not matched to a gene: 0. In germline, CDR1 is NSHNY, CDR2 SYGAGN. This CDR3 comprises 13 residues. CDR3 protein: CASSLGGSYEQYF. The covered CDR3 bases are TGTGCCAGCAGTCTGGGGGGCTCCTAT.

This clone came up a few times. Each gene name is a mouse one. The read terminates 4 residues ahead of where the CDR3 ends, so the germline J gene completes it. The gene calls are TRBV13-1 and TRBJ2-2; D is perhaps TRBD1 (6 bases). Germline CDR1 is NSHNY and CDR2 is SYGAGN. This CDR3 region has 13 residues. The CDR3 sequence: CASSDRGQGQLYF. The CDR3 DNA, read in part, is TGTGCCAGCAGTGACAGGGGACAAGGG.

This clone was found many times. Gene labels here are mouse ones. The observed sequence ends 4 residues before the CDR3 terminus, with the missing tail filled in from the germline J gene. The rearrangement links TRBV17 to TRBJ2-2; 7 nucleotides align to TRBD1. CDR3 length: 16 amino acids. V lost 1 base and J lost 1; bases outside the gene matches: 3. Germline CDR1 and CDR2: MNHDT and YYDKIL. CDR3 bases read: TGTGCTAGCAGTAGAGTCCGGGACAGAAACACCGGG. It yields the protein CASSRVRDRNTG. The entire CDR3 reads CASSRVRDRNTGQLYF. Together with reference TRBV17 and TRBJ2-2, the CDR3 gives the full variable domain: DTTVKQNPRYKLARVGKPVNLICSQTMNHDTMYWYQKKPNQAPKLLLFYYDKILNREADTFEKFQSSRPNNSFCSLYIGSAGLEYSAMYLCASSRVRDRNTGQLYFGEGSKLTVL.

Comments on this clone: These gene names are mouse names. The read finishes 4 residues shy of the CDR3 end, and the germline J gene is used to complete it. The genes are TRBV13-1 and TRBJ2-7, with TRBD2 matching over 13 bases. Germline assignment: CDR1 NSHNY and CDR2 SYGAGN. The CDR3 spans 15 residues. The CDR3 loop is CASSLRDWGGYEQYF. The sequenced CDR3 bases are TGTGCCAGCAGTCTCCGGGACTGGGGGGGGTAT.

This clone was seen more than once but under ten times. Here the gene names and germline are mouse. The CDR3 end is not reached by the read, which stops 4 residues before it; the germline J gene fills it in. The chain links TRBV13-3 to TRBJ2-4; maybe TRBD2 (5 bases). The germline V gene encodes CDR1 NNHDY and CDR2 SYVADS. V lost 6 bases to trimming and J lost 0 bases, with 11 bases between them. This CDR3 comprises 14 residues. Partial CDR3 DNA: TGTGCCAGCACCCCGACTGCTAGTCAAAAC. This sequence encodes CASTPTASQN. The full CDR3 reads CASTPTASQNTLYF.

Of note for this clone: Mouse gene names and germline throughout. The DNA read from the CDR3 is TGTGCCAGCAGTCCTCCGGGACAGATCTAT. This sequence encodes CASSPPGQIY. The complete CDR3 reads CASSPPGQIYEQYF. The chain combines TRBV19 with TRBJ2-7, with 7 bases lining up with TRBD1. The read terminates 4 residues before the CDR3 end, so the remaining end is supplied by the germline J gene. CDR1 is FNHDT and CDR2 is SITEND in the germline V gene (reference sequence). V gave up 4 bases and J gave up 3 bases; unmatched junction bases: 7. The CDR3 runs to 14 residues.

This clone was seen a few times. Gene names follow the mouse nomenclature. The CDR3 is cut off 4 residues early in the read; its end comes from the germline J gene. V gene TRBV5 combines with J gene TRBJ2-2; possibly TRBD2 for D (6 bases). Germline CDR1 LGHNA, CDR2 YNLKQL (reference sequence). The CDR3 has 14 residues. V lost 6 bases to trimming and J lost 0 bases, with 8 bases between them. This CDR3 is CASRGTPNTGQLYF. The CDR3 bases that were read are TGTGCCAGCAGGGGGACTCCAAACACCGGG.

Of note for this clone: The gene symbols are mouse symbols. Sequencing ends 4 residues short of the CDR3 end; the germline J gene provides the rest. This chain connects TRBV1 to TRBJ2-1; TRBD1 aligns across 9 bases. The germline gives CDR1 NSQYPW, CDR2 LRSPGD (reference sequence). This CDR3 is built from 16 residues. Germline trimming cut 4 bases from V and 0 bases from J; bases unmatched to any gene: 4. The CDR3 protein is CTCSGGDRANYAEQFF. The CDR3 bases that were read are TGCACCTGCAGTGGGGGGGACAGGGCTAACTATGCT. Combining the CDR3 with reference TRBV1 and TRBJ2-1 gives the whole variable domain VTLLEQNPRWRLVPRGQAVNLRCILKNSQYPWMSWYQQDLQKQLQWLFTLRSPGDKEVKSLPGADYLATRVTDTELRLQVANMSQGRTLYCTCSGGDRANYAEQFFGPGTRLTVL.

A few counts support this clone. These gene names are mouse names. The sequenced part of the CDR3 DNA is TGTGCCAGCGGTGAGTTGGGGAGCACA. Its protein is CASGELGST. The whole CDR3 is CASGELGSTEVFF. The rearrangement joins TRBV13-2 to TRBJ1-1; D uncertain. The read falls 4 residues short of the CDR3 end, and the missing part is taken from the germline J gene. Germline-derived CDR1 and CDR2 are NNHNN and SYGAGS (reference sequence). The CDR3 sequence is 13 residues long. Trimming shortened V by 2 bases and J by 4 bases, and 9 bases separated the two germline ends.

Concerning this clone: The germline and genes are mouse ones. The read ends 4 residues early relative to the CDR3; the germline J gene fills the gap. The V call is TRBV13-1, the J call TRBJ1-2; TRBD1 might be the D (6 bases). The CDR3 is 14 amino acids. V gave up 0 bases and J gave up 3 bases, with 9 bases separating them. Germline-derived CDR1 and CDR2 are NSHNY and SYGAGN. The CDR3 bases that were read are TGTGCCAGCAGTGATGCAGGGGCGGACTCC. Translating gives CASSDAGADS. The whole CDR3 sequence is CASSDAGADSDYTF.

In its sample, this clone was seen a few times. The genes are named according to mouse. The read terminates 3 residues before the CDR3 end, so the remaining end is supplied by the germline J gene. The chain links TRBV13-1 to TRBJ1-6, with D possibly matching TRBD1 (5 bases). TRBJ1-6 is noted as an ORF with a role that remains uncertain. The germline V gene encodes CDR1 NSHNY and CDR2 SYGAGN. The CDR3 extends over 15 amino acids. Trimming removed 6 bases from V and 0 bases from J, with 10 bases in between. CDR3: CASTPDISYNSPLYF. The sequenced part of the CDR3 DNA is TGTGCCAGCACCCCGGACATTTCCTATAATTCGCCC.

About this clone: Gene names are mouse gene names. The read halts 4 residues ahead of the CDR3 end, with the missing end drawn from the germline J gene. The rearrangement joins TRBV13-3 to TRBJ2-1; TRBD2 matches 10 bases. The J segment lost 6 bases and the V segment lost 1 base, leaving 4 bases of the junction unmatched. Germline CDR1 NNHDY, CDR2 SYVADS. The CDR3 spans 15 residues. The CDR3 sequence: CASSDRAGGAAEQFF. CDR3 bases read: TGTGCCAGCAGTGATAGGGCTGGGGGGGCTGCT.

On this clone itself: Gene names and germline refer to mouse. The sequenced fragment ends 4 residues before the CDR3 boundary, so the rest is inferred from the germline J gene. This chain connects TRBV1 to TRBJ2-7; D remains unclear. CDR3 length: 12 residues. The germline V gene encodes CDR1 NSQYPW and CDR2 LRSPGD (reference sequence). Incomplete CDR3 DNA: TGCACCTGCAGTGCTACACCATAT. Translated: CTCSATPY. The full CDR3 is CTCSATPYEQYF.

Comments on this clone: Gene names follow the mouse nomenclature. The read ends 4 residues shy of where the CDR3 ends; the end is completed using the germline J gene. This chain uses TRBV19 with TRBJ2-5; TRBD1 agrees at 9 bases. CDR1 is FNHDT, CDR2 SITEND, per germline (reference sequence). The CDR3 contains 15 residues. Partial CDR3 DNA: TGTGCCAGCAGTCCCCCGGACAGGGGAAGGGAC. Encoded protein: CASSPPDRGRD. The CDR3 in full is CASSPPDRGRDTQYF.

This clone has only a few counts. The genes and germline here are from mouse. The read ends 4 residues shy of where the CDR3 ends; the end is completed using the germline J gene. The J gene is TRBJ2-4, the V gene TRBV13-2; 7 bases match TRBD1. CDR3 length: 14 residues. Germline CDR1 is NNHNN and CDR2 is SYGAGS (reference sequence). CDR3 in amino acids: CASGQDRALNTLYF. CDR3 bases read: TGTGCCAGCGGGCAAGACAGGGCTTTGAAC.

About this clone itself: The listed genes are named as in mouse. The sequence runs out 4 residues before the end of the CDR3; the remainder is reconstructed from the germline J gene. This same CDR3 is encoded by further DNA sequences in the sample. This chain joins TRBV5 and TRBJ2-2; TRBD2 aligns across 11 bases. CDR3 size: 16 residues. Trimming took 4 bases from V and 3 from J; bases not matched to a gene: 4. In germline, CDR1 is LGHNA, CDR2 YNLKQL (reference sequence). CDR3 amino acids: CASSPTGGADTGQLYF. The sequenced part of the CDR3 DNA is TGTGCCAGCAGCCCCACTGGGGGGGCTGACACCGGG.

This clone appeared a few times. Gene names are the mouse ones. This CDR3 reads CAWSIGGKDTQYF. The CDR3 bases that were read are TGTGCCTGGAGTATTGGGGGGAAAGAC. This chain joins TRBV31 and TRBJ2-5; the match to TRBD2 covers 7 bases. Read sequence stops 4 residues before the CDR3 end, and the germline J gene provides the missing end. CDR3 length: 13 amino acids. The germline CDR1 and CDR2 sequences are GKSSPN and SITVG.

This clone was found a few times. The gene names here belong to mouse. The missing CDR3 end, 4 residues past where the read stops, is filled in from the germline J gene. V and J are TRBV1 and TRBJ2-1; 7 bases line up with TRBD2. The CDR3 consists of 16 residues. CDR1 and CDR2 from the germline V gene are NSQYPW and LRSPGD (reference sequence). Germline trimming cut 0 bases from V and 3 bases from J; bases unmatched to any gene: 5. The chain's CDR3 is CTCSAEVAGGYAEQFF. CDR3 DNA, as far as it was read: TGCACCTGCAGTGCAGAAGTAGCTGGGGGCTATGCT.

As to this clone: Gene names denote mouse genes. The DNA ends 4 residues before the CDR3 does, and the rest of the CDR3 is filled in from the germline J gene. The chain couples TRBV13-1 to TRBJ2-5; D might be TRBD1 (5 bases). The germline V gene encodes CDR1 NSHNY and CDR2 SYGAGN. The CDR3 is made up of 14 amino acids. The CDR3 here is CASSVQGVRDTQYF. Partial CDR3 DNA: TGTGCCAGCAGTGTCCAGGGCGTAAGGGAC.